This paragraph reports one T cell receptor (beta chain). The data were obtained in a study of blood T cell repertoires in COVID-19. Data came from immunoSEQ multiplex PCR; TCRdb stores just in-frame clones and leaves some out. The data contain roughly 220,000 clones, 65% to 85% of them singletons. Germline CDR1 and CDR2: SGHRS and YFSETQ. CDR3 size: 18 residues. Between the trimmed V and J ends, which lost 1 base and 2 bases, there was a span of 22 bases. What was sequenced was peripheral blood. The receptor was derived from a woman aged 55-69 years with acute or convalescent COVID-19. The J gene is TRBJ2-7, the V gene TRBV5-1, with D uncertain. The chain's CDR3 is CASSLSSGPRSSPYEQYF. DNA for the CDR3: TGCGCCAGCAGCTTGAGTAGTGGGCCCCGGTCATCCCCCTACGAGCAGTACTTC.